This is a list of T cell receptor beta chains from one sample in a study of T-cell memory formation after mild COVID-19. TCRdb reanalysed the 5' RACE reads using MiXCR and keeps one entry per CDR3 protein. The sample lists about 82,000 distinct CDR3 sequences, about 13% occurring once. What was sequenced was PBMCs or a T cell subset sorted from them (not recorded which). These receptors were taken from an adult woman who had mild COVID-19 (a few samples of this study predate the infection). Cell type and time point are not known. The CDR3 runs from the conserved cysteine through the conserved F or W. The D gene is left open where the match is weak. Size is omitted from some rows. Given values are once, few, many or a class for expanded clones.

J	D	size	V	DNA	CDR3
TRBJ2-5	NA	medium-sized	TRBV12-3/TRBV12-4	TGTGCCAGCAGTTTACGGGGCGACCGAGAGACCCAGTACTTC	CASSLRGDRETQYF
TRBJ2-2	TRBD1	few	TRBV11-3	TGTGCCAGCAGCGGGAGACAGGGGGTGAAGACCGGGGAGCTGTTTTTT	CASSGRQGVKTGELFF
TRBJ2-7	NA	few	TRBV4-1	TGCGCCAGCAGCCAAGGGGCAAATTACGAGCAGTACTTC	CASSQGANYEQYF
TRBJ2-1	NA	few	TRBV7-9	TGTGCCAGCACGATCCAGGTTGGCAATGAGCAGTTCTTC	CASTIQVGNEQFF
TRBJ2-3	NA	many	TRBV7-9	TGTGCCAGCAGCTCCCAGGGGCCGCCGGATCCAGATACGCAGTATTTT	CASSSQGPPDPDTQYF
TRBJ2-5	NA	few	TRBV7-6	TGTGCCAGCAGCTTAGCGTACGGGGGTGCTGGGGAGACCCAGTACTTC	CASSLAYGGAGETQYF
TRBJ2-3	NA	NA	TRBV10-3	TGTGCCATCGGGACCCTCACAGATACGCAGTATTTT	CAIGTLTDTQYF
TRBJ2-3	NA	NA	TRBV5-4	TGTGCCAGCAGCTTCAAGGGACTCACCACAGATACGCAGTATTTT	CASSFKGLTTDTQYF
TRBJ2-2	TRBD1	NA	TRBV5-1	TGCGCCAGCAGCTTGGGGACAGGGAACACCGGGGAGCTGTTTTTT	CASSLGTGNTGELFF
TRBJ1-1	NA	few	TRBV2	TGTGCCAGCAGGGGGCCCACTGAAGCTTTCTTT	CASRGPTEAFF
TRBJ2-1	NA	NA	TRBV9	TGTGCCAGCAGGGGGGATTTGGATGAGCAGTTCTTC	CASRGDLDEQFF
TRBJ2-3	TRBD1	NA	TRBV20-1	TGCAGTGCCCAGATCCTGGGGCCCCGGGACAGGGATGCAGATACGCAGTATTTT	CSAQILGPRDRDADTQYF
TRBJ2-5	TRBD2	few	TRBV7-9	TGTGCCAGCAGCTCGTCCCGGGACATTAGCGGGAGAGGGCGGGAGACCCAGTACTTC	CASSSSRDISGRGRETQYF
TRBJ2-5	NA	few	TRBV7-9	TGTGCCAGCAGCTTAGAAGGGCGGCTCAGGGGAGCGAAGACCCAGTACTTC	CASSLEGRLRGAKTQYF
TRBJ2-7	TRBD2	many	TRBV3-1	TGTGCCAGCAGCTCAACTAGCGCGGCCTACGAGCAGTACTTC	CASSSTSAAYEQYF
TRBJ2-3	TRBD2	NA	TRBV7-9	TGTGCCAGCAGCTCCGGGACTAGCGATCGCACAGATACGCAGTATTTT	CASSSGTSDRTDTQYF
TRBJ1-2	NA	few	TRBV19	TGTGCCAGTAACCCGAAACCCGGGGGCACCTATGGCTACACCTTC	CASNPKPGGTYGYTF
TRBJ1-4	TRBD1	NA	TRBV29-1	TGCAGCGCCCTAAGACAGGGCAATGAAAAACTGTTTTTT	CSALRQGNEKLFF